What follows describes a single T cell receptor (beta chain). This record belongs to a study of T cell changes during pregnancy in multiple sclerosis. Germline CDR1 and CDR2: SGHTA and FQGNSA. CDR3 length equals 14 residues. The junction had 6 bases not matched to a gene; V was cut back by 5 bases and J by 4 bases. Sequenced by immunoSEQ multiplex PCR; TCRdb stores in-frame clones only, minus some. The sample has tens of thousands of clones, approximately 89% seen once. Material: peripheral blood, obtained after pregnancy. This TCR was recovered from a female donor with multiple sclerosis, enrolled in a pregnancy study. This chain connects TRBV7-2 to TRBJ2-5, with 8 bases matching TRBD2. DNA of the CDR3: TGTGCCAGCAGCCGCGGACTAGCTCCAGAGACCCAGTACTTC. It specifies CASSRGLAPETQYF.